This T cell receptor beta chain stems from a study of blood T cell repertoires in COVID-19. Sequencing used immunoSEQ multiplex PCR; TCRdb keeps in-frame clones, though not all of them. The table shows about 50,000 clones, with more than 75% occurring only once. Germline V gene data show CDR1 as MNHEY and CDR2 as SVGEGT. This CDR3 has 17 amino acids. The ends lost 6 bases at V and 0 bases at J; junction bases unmatched: 10. Sequencing was performed on peripheral blood. This receptor was taken from a woman aged 55-70 years with acute or convalescent COVID-19. The chain recombines TRBV6-2 or TRBV6-3 with TRBJ1-4, with TRBD1 matching 7 bases. Written as DNA, the CDR3 is TGTGCCAGCAGCAACGAAAGGGGACAGCCAACTAATGAAAAACTGTTTTTT. As protein: CASSNERGQPTNEKLFF.